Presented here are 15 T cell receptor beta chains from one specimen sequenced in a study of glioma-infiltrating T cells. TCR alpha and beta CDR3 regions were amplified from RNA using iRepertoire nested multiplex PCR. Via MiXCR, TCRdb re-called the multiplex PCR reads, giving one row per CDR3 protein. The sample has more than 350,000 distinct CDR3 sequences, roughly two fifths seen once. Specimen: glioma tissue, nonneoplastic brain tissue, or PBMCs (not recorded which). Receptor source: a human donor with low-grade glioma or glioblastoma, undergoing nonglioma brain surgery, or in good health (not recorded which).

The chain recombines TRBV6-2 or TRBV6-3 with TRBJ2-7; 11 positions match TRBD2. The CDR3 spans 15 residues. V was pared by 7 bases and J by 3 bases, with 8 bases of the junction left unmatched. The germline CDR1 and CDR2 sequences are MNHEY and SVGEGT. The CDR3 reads CASKEGLAGRYEQYF. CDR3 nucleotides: TGTGCCAGCAAAGAAGGACTAGCGGGTCGCTACGAGCAGTACTTC.

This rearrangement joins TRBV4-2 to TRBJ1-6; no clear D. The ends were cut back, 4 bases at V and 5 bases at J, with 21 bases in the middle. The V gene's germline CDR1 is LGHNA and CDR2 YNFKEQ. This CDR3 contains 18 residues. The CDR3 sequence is CASSRDSRVMGNNSPLHF. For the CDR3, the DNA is TGTGCCAGCAGCCGCGACTCAAGGGTGATGGGGAATAATTCACCCCTCCACTTT.

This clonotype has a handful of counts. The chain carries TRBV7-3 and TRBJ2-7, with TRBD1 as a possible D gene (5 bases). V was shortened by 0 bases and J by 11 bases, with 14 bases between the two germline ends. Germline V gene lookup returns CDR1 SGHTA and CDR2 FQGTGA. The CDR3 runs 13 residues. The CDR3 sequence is CASSLTPDRNKYF. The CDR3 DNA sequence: TGTGCCAGCAGCTTAACCCCTGACAGAAACAAGTACTTC.

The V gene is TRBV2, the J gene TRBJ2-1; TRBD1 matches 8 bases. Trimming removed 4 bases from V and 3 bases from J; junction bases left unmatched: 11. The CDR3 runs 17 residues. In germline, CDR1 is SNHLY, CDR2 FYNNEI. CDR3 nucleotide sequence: TGTGCCAGCAGTGCTTTGCCCGGACAGGGCAACTACAATGAGCAGTTCTTC. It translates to CASSALPGQGNYNEQFF.

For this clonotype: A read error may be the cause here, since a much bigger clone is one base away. The CDR3, as DNA: TGTGCCAGCAGCTTTGTTAGGGGCTATGTCTACACCTTC. Translating it yields CASSFVRGYVYTF. The chain joins TRBV7-2 to TRBJ1-2; maybe TRBD1 (5 bases). The V gene's germline CDR1 is SGHTA and CDR2 FQGNSA. The CDR3 spans 13 residues. The entire variable domain, with the rest obtained from reference TRBV7-2 and TRBJ1-2, is as follows: GAGVSQSPSNKVTEKGKDVELRCDPISGHTALYWYRQSLGQGLEFLIYFQGNSAPDKSGLPSDRFSAERTGGSVSTLTIQRTQQEDSAVYLCASSFVRGYVYTFGSGTRLTVV.

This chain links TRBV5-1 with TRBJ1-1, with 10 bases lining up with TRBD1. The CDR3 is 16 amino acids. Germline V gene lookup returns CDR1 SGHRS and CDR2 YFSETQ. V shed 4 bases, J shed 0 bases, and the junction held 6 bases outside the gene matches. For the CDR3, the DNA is TGCGCCAGCAGCGCCGGACAGGGGGGAGTGAACACTGAAGCTTTCTTT. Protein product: CASSAGQGGVNTEAFF. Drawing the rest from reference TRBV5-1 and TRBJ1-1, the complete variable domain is KAGVTQTPRYLIKTRGQQVTLSCSPISGHRSVSWYQQTPGQGLQFLFEYFSETQRNKGNFPGRFSGRQFSNSRSEMNVSTLELGDSALYLCASSAGQGGVNTEAFFGQGTRLTVV.

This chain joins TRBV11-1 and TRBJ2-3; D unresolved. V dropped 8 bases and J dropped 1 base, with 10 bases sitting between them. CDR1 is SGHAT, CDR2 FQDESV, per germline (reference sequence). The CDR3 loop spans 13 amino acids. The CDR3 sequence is CASYDGGTDTQYF. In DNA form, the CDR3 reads TGTGCCAGCTATGATGGCGGCACAGATACGCAGTATTTT.

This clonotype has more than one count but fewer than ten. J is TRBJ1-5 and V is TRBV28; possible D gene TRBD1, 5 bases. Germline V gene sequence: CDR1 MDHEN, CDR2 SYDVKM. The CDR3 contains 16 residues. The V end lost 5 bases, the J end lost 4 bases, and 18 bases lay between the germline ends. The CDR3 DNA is TGTGCCAGCAGTATCCCGACCGGGACGGGGAATCAGCCCCAGCATTTT. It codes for CASSIPTGTGNQPQHF. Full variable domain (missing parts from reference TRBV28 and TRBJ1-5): DVKVTQSSRYLVKRTGEKVFLECVQDMDHENMFWYRQDPGLGLRLIYFSYDVKMKEKGDIPEGYSVSREKKERFSLILESASTNQTSMYLCASSIPTGTGNQPQHFGDGTRLSIL.

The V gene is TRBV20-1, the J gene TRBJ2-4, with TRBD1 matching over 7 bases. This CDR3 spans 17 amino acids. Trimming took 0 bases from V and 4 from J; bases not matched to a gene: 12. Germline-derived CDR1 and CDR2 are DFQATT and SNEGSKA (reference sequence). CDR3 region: CSARDREGGAKKNIQYF. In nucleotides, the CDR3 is TGCAGTGCTAGAGATCGTGAAGGGGGCGCCAAAAAAAACATTCAGTACTTC.

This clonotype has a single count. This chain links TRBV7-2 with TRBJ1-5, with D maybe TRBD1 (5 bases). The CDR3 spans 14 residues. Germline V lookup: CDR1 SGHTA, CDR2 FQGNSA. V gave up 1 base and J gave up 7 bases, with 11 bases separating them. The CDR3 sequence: CASSLEQAEQPQHF. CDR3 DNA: TGTGCCAGCAGCTTAGAACAGGCAGAACAGCCCCAGCATTTT.

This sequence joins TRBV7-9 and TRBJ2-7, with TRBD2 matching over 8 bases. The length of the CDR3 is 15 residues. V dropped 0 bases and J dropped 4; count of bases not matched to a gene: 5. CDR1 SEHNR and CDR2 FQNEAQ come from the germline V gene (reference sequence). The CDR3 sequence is CASSLAISGTYEQYF. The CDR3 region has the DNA TGTGCCAGCAGCTTAGCGATTAGCGGGACTTACGAGCAGTACTTC.

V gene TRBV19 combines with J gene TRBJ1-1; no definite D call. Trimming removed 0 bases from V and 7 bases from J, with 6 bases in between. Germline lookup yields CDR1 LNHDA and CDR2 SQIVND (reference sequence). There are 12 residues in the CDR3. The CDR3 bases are TGTGCCAGTAGTATAGAGAGGAGTGAAGCTTTCTTT. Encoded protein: CASSIERSEAFF.

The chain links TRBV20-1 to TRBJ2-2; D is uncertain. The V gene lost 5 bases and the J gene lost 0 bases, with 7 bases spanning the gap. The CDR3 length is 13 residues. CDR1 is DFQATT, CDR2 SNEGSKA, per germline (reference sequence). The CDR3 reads CSALESNTGELFF. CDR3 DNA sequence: TGCAGTGCTCTCGAGTCGAACACCGGGGAGCTGTTTTTT.

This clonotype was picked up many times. This CDR3 reads CASSRRFLDEQYF. CDR3 DNA sequence: TGTGCCAGCAGTCGACGGTTTCTGGACGAGCAGTACTTC. This rearrangement joins TRBV6-1 to TRBJ2-7; D remains unclear. The CDR3 contains 13 residues. Between the trimmed V and J ends, which lost 5 bases and 5 bases, there was a span of 13 bases. Germline V gene data show CDR1 as MNHNS and CDR2 as SASEGT.

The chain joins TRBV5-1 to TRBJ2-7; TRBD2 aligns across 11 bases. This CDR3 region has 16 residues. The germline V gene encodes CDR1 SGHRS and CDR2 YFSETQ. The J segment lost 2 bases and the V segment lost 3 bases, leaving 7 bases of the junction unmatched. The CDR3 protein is CASSYGTSGPTYEQYF. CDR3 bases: TGCGCCAGCAGCTATGGGACTAGCGGACCTACCTACGAGCAGTACTTC.